This T cell receptor beta chain originates from a study of Ad26.COV2.S vaccination and SARS-CoV-2 variants. Study-level background: This donor came from the COV1001 trial of Ad26.COV2.S.

Treatment indicated: about 20 received Ad26.COV2.S at low or high dose, single or two shots; five or six received placebo; per-sample allocation not given. Day 63 following the first vaccine or placebo injection was when the samples were taken. An Ad26 vector carrying the Wuhan-strain SARS-CoV-2 spike served as the vaccine. Assay used: immunoSEQ multiplex PCR; TCRdb lists only in-frame clones, some missing. The repertoire has about 250,000 clones, around 87% of them found once; the top ten carry approximately 3.4%. Looked up from germline, CDR1 is GTSNPN and CDR2 is SVGIG (reference sequence). Trimming took off 1 base at V and 3 bases at J, with 7 bases between the two ends. The CDR3 is made up of 12 amino acids.

The gene calls are TRBV30 and TRBJ2-7, with D possibly being TRBD2 (5 bases). The sequenced sample was peripheral blood, obtained in a trial of Ad26.COV2.S vaccine versus placebo. The receptor was isolated from a person aged 18-60 years who received the Ad26.COV2.S COVID-19 vaccine or a placebo. The CDR3 spells CAWSGGNYEQYF. CDR3 bases: TGTGCCTGGAGTGGAGGGAACTACGAGCAGTACTTC.